This T cell receptor (beta chain) came from a study of blood T cell repertoires in COVID-19. The CDR3 covers 15 residues. V lost 7 bases, J lost 0 bases, and 13 bases lay in between. CDR1 and CDR2 (germline): SGHAT, FQNNGV. Profiling relied on immunoSEQ multiplex PCR, and the TCRdb table lists in-frame clones only, not all of them. Altogether 100,000 to 150,000 clones are present, roughly 84% being singletons, with the ten largest covering approximately 1.5%. This TCR was recovered from a man between 60 and 75 years old with acute or convalescent COVID-19. Source material: peripheral blood. The chain combines TRBV11-2 with TRBJ2-1, with D possibly being TRBD1 (5 bases). CDR3 sequence reads: CASTPQGLSYNEQFF. The CDR3 DNA reads TGTGCCAGCACCCCGCAGGGCCTCTCCTACAATGAGCAGTTCTTC.